This TCR beta chain comes out of a study of tumor and adjacent non-tumor tissue in lung cancer. Study-level findings and limits: Shorter survival was associated with higher TCR diversity in tumors.

Three rounds of nested PCR, following a modified ARM-PCR protocol, produced the TCRbeta library. A single record per CDR3 protein comes from TCRdb applying MiXCR to the multiplex PCR reads. Seen here are 60,000 to 80,000 distinct CDR3 sequences, around 70% observed once, and the top ten hold 25% to 30%. CDR3 size: 14 residues. Per the germline V gene, CDR1 is SGHDN and CDR2 is FVKESK. The ends were cut back, 2 bases at V and 1 base at J, with 7 bases in the middle. No cell sorting was done before RNA was extracted from the tissue. More than 3 cm separated this lung sample from the edge of the tumor. As regards this clonotype: What it binds is unknown. A much larger clonotype is one base distant, so this may be a read error.

What was sequenced was distant non-tumor lung tissue. This sequence originates from a woman in her 50s with non-small cell lung cancer. The chain employs TRBV14 and TRBJ2-3; D is undetermined. The CDR3 sequence is CASSQLYRTDTQYF. The CDR3 DNA reads TGTGCCAGCAGCCAATTGTATCGCACAGATACGCAGTATTTT. Using reference TRBV14 and TRBJ2-3 for the parts outside the CDR3, the full variable domain is EAGVTQFPSHSVIEKGQTVTLRCDPISGHDNLYWYRRVMGKEIKFLLHFVKESKQDESGMPNNRFLAERTGGTYSTLKVQPAELEDSGVYFCASSQLYRTDTQYFGPGTRLTVL.